This T cell receptor (beta chain) was profiled in a study of blood T cell repertoires in COVID-19. This table comes from immunoSEQ multiplex PCR, and its TCRdb copy is limited to in-frame clones, with some not included. The profile covers hundreds of thousands of clones, with approximately 84% appearing a single time and 5.9% taken by the ten largest. Trimming cost V 8 bases and J 6 bases, with 28 bases left between them. CDR3 length: 16 residues. Germline V gene data show CDR1 as SQVTM and CDR2 as ANQGSEA. The gene calls are TRBV29-1 and TRBJ1-2; weak D call: TRBD1 (5 bases). The sequence was obtained from an older man with acute or convalescent COVID-19. Sequencing input: peripheral blood. As DNA, the CDR3 is TGCAGCCCAAGTAGAATGGGGGAGGAGGGAACTAATGGCTACACCTTC. Protein product: CSPSRMGEEGTNGYTF. Supplemented by reference TRBV29-1 and TRBJ1-2, the full variable domain reads SAVISQKPSRDICQRGTSLTIQCQVDSQVTMMFWYRQQPGQSLTLIATANQGSEATYESGFVIDKFPISRPNLTFSTLTVSNMSPEDSSIYLCSPSRMGEEGTNGYTFGSGTRLTVV.